A single sample is the source of the 12 T cell receptor beta chains below, sequenced in a study of cytomegalovirus exposure and HLA in healthy donors. Primers: 60 Vbeta forward and 13 Jbeta reverse. Here immunoSEQ multiplex PCR was the method, and the copy in TCRdb shows in-frame clones only, minus some. The sample records 100,000 to 150,000 clones, roughly three quarters being singletons. The sequenced material came from PBMCs. All receptors come from a woman aged 25 to 45 in good health and CMV-seronegative.

J is TRBJ1-1 and V is TRBV6-6; D gene uncertain. CDR1 is MNHNY, CDR2 SVGAGI, per germline (reference sequence). The CDR3 extends over 13 amino acids. V gave up 0 bases and J gave up 3 bases, with 5 bases separating them. The CDR3 coding sequence is TGTGCCAGCAGTTACTCTTACTACACTGAAGCTTTCTTT. Translation gives CASSYSYYTEAFF.

The CDR3 DNA follows: TGTGCCAGACCCAGTGGCCCGAGCGATGAGCAGTTCTTC. Translation: CARPSGPSDEQFF. This chain joins TRBV2 and TRBJ2-1; no reliable D call. V lost 9 bases and J lost 8, with 17 bases in between. Germline loops: CDR1 SNHLY, CDR2 FYNNEI. CDR3 length equals 13 residues. Variable domain in full (rest from reference TRBV2 and TRBJ2-1): EPEVTQTPSHQVTQMGQEVILRCVPISNHLYFYWYRQILGQKVEFLVSFYNNEISEKSEIFDDQFSVERPDGSNFTLKIRSTKLEDSAMYFCARPSGPSDEQFFGPGTRLTVL.

The chain links TRBV4-1 to TRBJ2-5; D perhaps matches TRBD1 (7 bases). The length of the CDR3 is 17 residues. Germline CDR1 and CDR2: MGHRA and YSYEKL. V lost 3 bases and J lost 0, with 17 bases in between. The CDR3, as DNA: TGCGCCAGCAGCCACTCCGGAGGGACAGTGAACCAAGAGACCCAGTACTTC. Protein: CASSHSGGTVNQETQYF.

J is TRBJ1-1 and V is TRBV19; 9 bases map to TRBD1. This CDR3 region has 15 residues. V trimming: 7 bases; J trimming: 4 bases; junction bases outside the gene matches: 10. Per germline, CDR1 LNHDA and CDR2 SQIVND (reference sequence). The CDR3 DNA follows: TGTGCCAGTACCGGACAGGGGAGAGGGAGCACTGAAGCTTTCTTT. Amino acid sequence: CASTGQGRGSTEAFF.

The chain couples TRBV28 to TRBJ2-7; no clear D gene. The CDR3 has 13 amino acids. The germline CDR1 and CDR2 sequences are MDHEN and SYDVKM. V dropped 1 base and J dropped 0 bases, with 4 bases sitting between them. CDR3 sequence reads: CASSLFNSYEQYF. As DNA, the CDR3 is TGTGCCAGCAGTTTATTTAACTCCTACGAGCAGTACTTC.

The rearrangement links TRBV27 to TRBJ1-2, with 8 bases aligning to TRBD1. V dropped 5 bases and J dropped 5; count of bases not matched to a gene: 7. The CDR3 is made up of 14 amino acids. Germline values: CDR1 MNHEY, CDR2 SMNVEV (reference sequence). CDR3 in DNA: TGTGCCAGCAGTATACAGGGGGGGGAATATGGCTACACCTTC. The encoded protein is CASSIQGGEYGYTF.

The V and J genes are TRBV13 and TRBJ2-3, with 13 bases lining up with TRBD2. The CDR3 loop spans 15 amino acids. Germline V gives CDR1 PRHDT, CDR2 FYEKMQ (reference sequence). With 4 bases clipped from V and 6 bases from J, the junction kept 4 bases outside the gene matches. CDR3 sequence reads: CASSYQTSGGDTQYF. CDR3 bases: TGTGCCAGCAGCTATCAGACTAGCGGGGGGGATACGCAGTATTTT.

This chain joins TRBV7-2 and TRBJ2-7; tentatively, D is TRBD2 (6 bases). The CDR3 loop spans 13 amino acids. The germline V gene has CDR1 SGHTA and CDR2 FQGNSA. Trimming removed 5 bases from V and 6 bases from J, with 14 bases in between. CDR3 nucleotides: TGTGCCAGCAGCCCTAGGAGGGATGGCGAGCAGTACTTC. Residues: CASSPRRDGEQYF.

The chain employs TRBV2 and TRBJ2-7; 9 nucleotides agree with TRBD1. The V gene's germline CDR1 is SNHLY and CDR2 FYNNEI. J was trimmed by 3 bases and V by 4 bases; bases with no gene match: 7. This CDR3 is built from 15 residues. CDR3 region: CASSAPGQGVYEQYF. The CDR3 DNA sequence: TGTGCCAGCAGTGCCCCGGGACAGGGAGTCTACGAGCAGTACTTC.

The J gene is TRBJ2-5, the V gene TRBV18, with D possibly matching TRBD2 (6 bases). The CDR3 consists of 15 residues. V lost 1 base, J lost 4 bases, and 13 bases lay in between. CDR1 is KGHSH and CDR2 is LQKENI in the germline V gene. CDR3 nucleotide sequence: TGTGCCAGCTCACCACATCGTGGAGGGAGAGAGACCCAGTACTTC. The encoded protein is CASSPHRGGRETQYF.

This chain links TRBV6-6 with TRBJ2-7; D gene uncertain. Germline V lookup: CDR1 MNHNY, CDR2 SVGAGI (reference sequence). This CDR3 is built from 14 residues. V was clipped by 2 bases and J by 5 bases, with 13 bases between them. The CDR3 loop is CASSYLEVSHEQYF. CDR3 sequence (DNA): TGTGCCAGCAGTTACCTAGAAGTTTCCCACGAGCAGTACTTC.

The rearrangement uses TRBV20-1 and TRBJ2-1; tentatively, D is TRBD1 (6 bases). V was shortened by 3 bases and J by 8 bases, with 8 bases between the two germline ends. Germline CDR1 and CDR2: DFQATT and SNEGSKA (reference sequence). The CDR3 has 11 amino acids. The CDR3, as DNA: TGCAGTGCTAGTTCAGGGGATGAGCAGTTCTTC. Protein product: CSASSGDEQFF.